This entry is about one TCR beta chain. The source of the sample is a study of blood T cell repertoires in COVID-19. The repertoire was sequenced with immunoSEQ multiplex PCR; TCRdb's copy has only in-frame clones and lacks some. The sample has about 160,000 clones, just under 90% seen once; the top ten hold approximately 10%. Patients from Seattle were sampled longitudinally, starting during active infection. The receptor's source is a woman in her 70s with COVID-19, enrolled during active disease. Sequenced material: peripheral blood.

CDR3 residues: CASKDRDGTNEKLFF. CDR3 in DNA: TGTGCCAGCAAAGACAGGGATGGGACTAATGAAAAACTGTTTTTT. This chain links TRBV2 with TRBJ1-4, with 7 positions matching TRBD1. In germline, CDR1 is SNHLY, CDR2 FYNNEI. This CDR3 spans 15 amino acids. Trimming at V came to 7 bases and at J to 2 bases, leaving 7 bases not matched to a gene. Together with reference TRBV2 and TRBJ1-4, the CDR3 gives the full variable domain: EPEVTQTPSHQVTQMGQEVILRCVPISNHLYFYWYRQILGQKVEFLVSFYNNEISEKSEIFDDQFSVERPDGSNFTLKIRSTKLEDSAMYFCASKDRDGTNEKLFFGSGTQLSVL.